This T cell receptor (beta chain) came from a study of human T cells and chemical hapten exposure. Points from the study as a whole: TCRs at a frequency above 1 in 1000 stayed unchanged with DPC sensitization.

In this sample, this clonotype turned up a few times. The antigen is undetermined. It was from unfractionated whole blood that total RNA was extracted. TCRdb redid the calling of the 5' RACE reads with MiXCR, one entry per CDR3 protein. The sample carries some 78,000 distinct CDR3 sequences, under 10% recorded once. Germline trimming cut 0 bases from V and 6 bases from J; bases unmatched to any gene: 7. The CDR3 contains 16 residues. Germline V gene sequence: CDR1 LGHDT, CDR2 YNNKEL (reference sequence). This chain connects TRBV3-1 to TRBJ2-2; 7 bases fit TRBD2. This receptor was taken from a male donor in good health. CDR3 in amino acids: CASSQDGEGPAGELFF. In DNA, the CDR3 is TGTGCCAGCAGCCAAGACGGGGAGGGGCCCGCCGGGGAGCTGTTTTTT.